The rows below give T cell receptor beta chains drawn from one sample of a study of blood T cell repertoires in COVID-19. Generated by immunoSEQ multiplex PCR, the TCRdb table keeps only in-frame clones and is missing some. The sample lists some 200,000 clones, about 84% seen once, with 6.5% to 8.5% in the top ten. What was sequenced was PBMCs or T cells enriched from blood (not recorded which). The receptors come from a woman aged 40 to 50 with acute COVID-19. Both conserved end residues are part of each CDR3. The order of the fields is J gene, D gene, V gene, clone size, CDR3 protein, CDR3 DNA. The D gene is left open where the match is weak. Some rows have no size entry. The others give once, few or many, or a class for an expanded clone.

j_call: TRBJ2-6
d_call: TRBD1
v_call: TRBV5-4
clone_size: .
cdr3_aa: CASSQGQGAWSGANVLTF
cdr3_nt: TGTGCCAGCAGCCAAGGACAGGGGGCCTGGTCTGGGGCCAACGTCCTGACTTTC

j_call: TRBJ1-2
d_call: TRBD1
v_call: TRBV28
clone_size: .
cdr3_aa: CANSAGTGPFKGYTF
cdr3_nt: TGTGCCAACTCGGCCGGGACAGGCCCGTTTAAGGGCTACACCTTC

j_call: TRBJ1-3
d_call: TRBD1
v_call: TRBV28
clone_size: .
cdr3_aa: CASRGQAGNTIYF
cdr3_nt: TGTGCCAGCAGGGGACAGGCTGGAAACACCATATATTTT

j_call: TRBJ1-2
d_call: TRBD1
v_call: TRBV7-2
clone_size: .
cdr3_aa: CASSLQGALGYGYTF
cdr3_nt: TGTGCCAGCAGCTTACAGGGGGCGCTCGGCTATGGCTACACCTTC

j_call: TRBJ2-5
d_call: TRBD2
v_call: TRBV18
clone_size: .
cdr3_aa: CASSPLAGEQETQYF
cdr3_nt: TGTGCCAGCTCACCACTAGCGGGAGAGCAAGAGACCCAGTACTTC

j_call: TRBJ2-1
d_call: TRBD2
v_call: TRBV7-8
clone_size: .
cdr3_aa: CASSLPLAGERYEQFF
cdr3_nt: TGTGCCAGCAGCTTACCCCTAGCGGGAGAAAGGTATGAGCAGTTCTTC

j_call: TRBJ2-7
d_call: TRBD1
v_call: TRBV7-3
clone_size: .
cdr3_aa: CASSPGTGTYEQYF
cdr3_nt: TGTGCCAGCAGCCCAGGGACAGGGACCTACGAGCAGTACTTC

j_call: TRBJ1-5
d_call: .
v_call: TRBV7-2
clone_size: few
cdr3_aa: CASSLVTGGNQPQHF
cdr3_nt: TGTGCCAGCAGCTTGGTGACCGGGGGCAATCAGCCCCAGCATTTT

j_call: TRBJ2-7
d_call: TRBD2
v_call: TRBV7-2
clone_size: .
cdr3_aa: CASGAGWRGEQYF
cdr3_nt: TGTGCCAGCGGAGCGGGGTGGCGGGGCGAGCAGTACTTC

j_call: TRBJ1-2
d_call: .
v_call: TRBV30
clone_size: .
cdr3_aa: CAFRRGFYGYTF
cdr3_nt: TGTGCCTTCCGTCGGGGGTTCTATGGCTACACCTTC

j_call: TRBJ2-4
d_call: TRBD1
v_call: TRBV5-8
clone_size: once
cdr3_aa: CASSHGQGLAKNIQYF
cdr3_nt: TGTGCCAGCAGCCATGGACAGGGGCTAGCCAAAAACATTCAGTACTTC

j_call: TRBJ1-1
d_call: TRBD1
v_call: TRBV6-5
clone_size: .
cdr3_aa: CASSRDRGTEAFF
cdr3_nt: TGTGCCAGCAGCCGGGACAGGGGAACTGAAGCTTTCTTT

j_call: TRBJ1-2
d_call: .
v_call: TRBV21-1
clone_size: .
cdr3_aa: CASSMGQGVVYGYTF
cdr3_nt: TGTGCCAGCAGCATGGGACAGGGAGTCGTCTATGGCTACACCTTC

j_call: TRBJ1-2
d_call: .
v_call: TRBV5-8
clone_size: .
cdr3_aa: CASSLEQEFNYGYTF
cdr3_nt: TGTGCCAGCAGCTTGGAACAGGAGTTTAACTATGGCTACACCTTC

j_call: TRBJ1-6
d_call: .
v_call: TRBV10-2
clone_size: .
cdr3_aa: CASRGGSPLHF
cdr3_nt: TGCGCCAGCAGGGGGGGTTCACCCCTCCACTTT

j_call: TRBJ2-2
d_call: TRBD2
v_call: TRBV6-4
clone_size: few
cdr3_aa: CASSELAGSTGELFF
cdr3_nt: TGTGCCAGCAGTGAACTAGCGGGAAGCACCGGGGAGCTGTTTTTT

j_call: TRBJ2-5
d_call: .
v_call: TRBV5-8
clone_size: .
cdr3_aa: CASSLYSQGIQETQYF
cdr3_nt: TGTGCCAGCAGCTTATACTCCCAGGGGATCCAAGAGACCCAGTACTTC

j_call: TRBJ2-7
d_call: TRBD1
v_call: TRBV7-9
clone_size: few
cdr3_aa: CASSVSGTAPNEQYF
cdr3_nt: TGTGCCAGCAGCGTATCCGGGACAGCTCCCAACGAGCAGTACTTC

j_call: TRBJ1-1
d_call: TRBD1
v_call: TRBV6-5
clone_size: .
cdr3_aa: CASIAGGSGTEAFF
cdr3_nt: TGTGCCAGCATCGCAGGGGGGTCGGGCACTGAAGCTTTCTTT

j_call: TRBJ2-3
d_call: .
v_call: TRBV3-1/TRBV3-2
clone_size: .
cdr3_aa: CASSQAAGSADTQYF
cdr3_nt: TGTGCCAGCAGCCAAGCTGCGGGGAGCGCAGATACGCAGTATTTT

j_call: TRBJ2-2
d_call: TRBD1
v_call: TRBV7-9
clone_size: .
cdr3_aa: CASRRTGRDRGNTGELFF
cdr3_nt: TGTGCCAGCAGACGTACGGGGCGTGACAGGGGTAACACCGGGGAGCTGTTTTTT

j_call: TRBJ1-3
d_call: TRBD1
v_call: TRBV28
clone_size: many
cdr3_aa: CASRAPGGINTIYF
cdr3_nt: TGTGCCAGCAGAGCCCCAGGGGGTATAAACACCATATATTTT

j_call: TRBJ1-6
d_call: .
v_call: TRBV7-2
clone_size: few
cdr3_aa: CASSLTGTNNSPLHF
cdr3_nt: TGTGCCAGCAGCTTAACAGGGACCAATAATTCACCCCTCCACTTT

j_call: TRBJ1-4
d_call: .
v_call: TRBV9
clone_size: .
cdr3_aa: CASSSRGGENEKLFF
cdr3_nt: TGTGCCAGCAGCTCCCGGGGTGGGGAAAATGAAAAACTGTTTTTT

j_call: TRBJ1-1
d_call: TRBD1
v_call: TRBV5-1
clone_size: once
cdr3_aa: CASSLARDRGGYTEAFF
cdr3_nt: TGCGCCAGCAGCTTGGCGAGAGACAGGGGCGGTTACACTGAAGCTTTCTTT

j_call: TRBJ2-2
d_call: .
v_call: TRBV6-5
clone_size: .
cdr3_aa: CASSYIPGQNTGELFF
cdr3_nt: TGTGCCAGCAGTTATATTCCGGGACAGAACACCGGGGAGCTGTTTTTT

j_call: TRBJ1-1
d_call: TRBD1
v_call: TRBV5-5
clone_size: .
cdr3_aa: CASSFSTGIHTEAFF
cdr3_nt: TGTGCCAGCAGCTTTTCGACAGGGATACACACTGAAGCTTTCTTT

j_call: TRBJ2-5
d_call: .
v_call: TRBV28
clone_size: .
cdr3_aa: CASSLRGQETQYF
cdr3_nt: TGTGCCAGCAGTTTACGGGGCCAAGAGACCCAGTACTTC

j_call: TRBJ1-2
d_call: TRBD1
v_call: TRBV28
clone_size: .
cdr3_aa: CASIKGASYTF
cdr3_nt: TGTGCCAGCATCAAGGGGGCATCGTACACCTTC

j_call: TRBJ2-3
d_call: .
v_call: TRBV11-2
clone_size: .
cdr3_aa: CASSSTDSTDTQYF
cdr3_nt: TGTGCCAGCAGCTCAACGGACTCAACAGATACGCAGTATTTT

j_call: TRBJ1-5
d_call: .
v_call: TRBV30
clone_size: .
cdr3_aa: CWLNLNQPQHF
cdr3_nt: TGTTGGCTCAACCTTAATCAGCCCCAGCATTTT

j_call: TRBJ2-3
d_call: TRBD1
v_call: TRBV28
clone_size: .
cdr3_aa: CASSLAGTGGRTDTQYF
cdr3_nt: TGTGCCAGCAGTTTAGCGGGGACAGGGGGAAGAACAGATACGCAGTATTTT

j_call: TRBJ1-4
d_call: TRBD1
v_call: TRBV27
clone_size: many
cdr3_aa: CASGISTGAIPTNEKLFF
cdr3_nt: TGTGCCAGCGGAATTTCGACAGGGGCGATACCAACTAATGAAAAACTGTTTTTT

j_call: TRBJ1-3
d_call: .
v_call: TRBV19
clone_size: .
cdr3_aa: CASRIGSGNTIYF
cdr3_nt: TGTGCCAGTAGGATCGGTTCTGGAAACACCATATATTTT

j_call: TRBJ1-2
d_call: .
v_call: TRBV9
clone_size: once
cdr3_aa: CASSRRGSGGYTF
cdr3_nt: TGTGCCAGCAGCCGGCGGGGGTCGGGAGGCTACACCTTC

j_call: TRBJ2-1
d_call: TRBD2
v_call: TRBV3-1/TRBV3-2
clone_size: .
cdr3_aa: CASSQELAGPTTYNEQFF
cdr3_nt: TGTGCCAGCAGCCAAGAGCTAGCGGGTCCTACAACTTACAATGAGCAGTTCTTC

j_call: TRBJ1-2
d_call: TRBD1
v_call: TRBV19
clone_size: .
cdr3_aa: CASSAPTGSILYGYTF
cdr3_nt: TGTGCCAGTAGTGCCCCGACAGGGTCCATTCTCTATGGCTACACCTTC

j_call: TRBJ2-3
d_call: TRBD2
v_call: TRBV7-6
clone_size: few
cdr3_aa: CASSPSRAGADTQYF
cdr3_nt: TGTGCCAGCAGCCCCAGTCGAGCGGGGGCAGATACGCAGTATTTT

j_call: TRBJ1-3
d_call: .
v_call: TRBV5-1
clone_size: .
cdr3_aa: CASSLGGGSGNTIYF
cdr3_nt: TGCGCCAGCAGCTTGGGAGGGGGCTCTGGAAACACCATATATTTT

j_call: TRBJ1-6
d_call: .
v_call: TRBV19
clone_size: .
cdr3_aa: CASSMVVRGNSPLHF
cdr3_nt: TGTGCCAGTAGTATGGTGGTTAGAGGAAATTCACCCCTCCACTTT

j_call: TRBJ2-1
d_call: TRBD2
v_call: TRBV5-1
clone_size: .
cdr3_aa: CASSLAGGRENEQFF
cdr3_nt: TGCGCCAGCAGCTTGGCGGGGGGGCGAGAAAATGAGCAGTTCTTC

j_call: TRBJ2-1
d_call: .
v_call: TRBV7-7
clone_size: .
cdr3_aa: CATIRGDEQFF
cdr3_nt: TGTGCTACAATAAGGGGTGATGAGCAGTTCTTC

j_call: TRBJ2-2
d_call: .
v_call: TRBV29-1
clone_size: .
cdr3_aa: CSVARGNTGELFF
cdr3_nt: TGCAGCGTTGCCAGGGGGAACACCGGGGAGCTGTTTTTT

j_call: TRBJ2-5
d_call: .
v_call: TRBV23-1
clone_size: .
cdr3_aa: CASSQSCCRVGTQYF
cdr3_nt: TGCGCCAGCAGTCAATCGTGTTGCAGGGTGGGGACCCAGTACTTC

j_call: TRBJ1-5
d_call: .
v_call: TRBV11-2
clone_size: .
cdr3_aa: CASSLDGGYQPQHF
cdr3_nt: TGTGCCAGCAGCTTAGACGGCGGTTATCAGCCCCAGCATTTT

j_call: TRBJ2-2
d_call: TRBD1
v_call: TRBV6-5
clone_size: .
cdr3_aa: CASNWDRVTGELFF
cdr3_nt: TGTGCCAGCAATTGGGACAGGGTCACCGGGGAGCTGTTTTTT

j_call: TRBJ2-1
d_call: TRBD2
v_call: TRBV3-1/TRBV3-2
clone_size: .
cdr3_aa: CASSRGPLAGHNEQFF
cdr3_nt: TGTGCCAGCAGCCGGGGTCCGTTAGCGGGCCACAATGAGCAGTTCTTC

j_call: TRBJ2-2
d_call: TRBD2
v_call: TRBV9
clone_size: .
cdr3_aa: CASSVDPTSGRGHGELFF
cdr3_nt: TGTGCCAGCAGCGTCGACCCCACTAGCGGGAGAGGGCACGGGGAGCTGTTTTTT

j_call: TRBJ1-5
d_call: TRBD1
v_call: TRBV7-9
clone_size: .
cdr3_aa: CASSLVTGDNRQPQHF
cdr3_nt: TGTGCCAGCAGCTTAGTGACAGGGGACAATCGGCAGCCCCAGCATTTT

j_call: TRBJ1-5
d_call: TRBD1
v_call: TRBV28
clone_size: .
cdr3_aa: CASTSVGGHQPQHF
cdr3_nt: TGTGCCAGCACGTCGGTAGGGGGCCATCAGCCCCAGCATTTT

j_call: TRBJ1-5
d_call: .
v_call: TRBV5-6
clone_size: few
cdr3_aa: CASSLSGQPQHF
cdr3_nt: TGTGCCAGCAGCTTGAGCGGACAGCCCCAGCATTTT

j_call: TRBJ2-7
d_call: .
v_call: TRBV6-1
clone_size: once
cdr3_aa: CASSERTDAYEQYF
cdr3_nt: TGTGCCAGCAGTGAACGGACAGATGCCTACGAGCAGTACTTC